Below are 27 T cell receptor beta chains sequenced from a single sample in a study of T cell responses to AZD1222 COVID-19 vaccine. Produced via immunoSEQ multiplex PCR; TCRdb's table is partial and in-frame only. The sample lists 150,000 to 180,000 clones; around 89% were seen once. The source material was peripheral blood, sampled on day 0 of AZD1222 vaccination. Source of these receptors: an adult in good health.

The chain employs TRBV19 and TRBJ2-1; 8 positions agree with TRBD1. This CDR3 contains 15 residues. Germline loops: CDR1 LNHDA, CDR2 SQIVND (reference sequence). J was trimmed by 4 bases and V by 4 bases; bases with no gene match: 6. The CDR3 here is CASSNPDRDYNEQFF. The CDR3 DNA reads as TGTGCCAGTAGTAACCCGGACAGGGATTACAATGAGCAGTTCTTC. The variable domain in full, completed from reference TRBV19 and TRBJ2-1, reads DGGITQSPKYLFRKEGQNVTLSCEQNLNHDAMYWYRQDPGQGLRLIYYSQIVNDFQKGDIAEGYSVSREKKESFPLTVTSAQKNPTAFYLCASSNPDRDYNEQFFGPGTRLTVL.

CDR3 sequence (DNA): TGTGCCAGCAGCTCGTTACCGGGACAGGGGGTATCACCCTACGAGCAGTACTTC. Its protein is CASSSLPGQGVSPYEQYF. This chain links TRBV7-9 with TRBJ2-7, with 11 positions matching TRBD1. CDR1 and CDR2 from the germline V gene are SEHNR and FQNEAQ (reference sequence). This CDR3 has 18 amino acids. Losses at the gene ends were 4 bases for V and 2 bases for J; bases not matched to a gene: 13.

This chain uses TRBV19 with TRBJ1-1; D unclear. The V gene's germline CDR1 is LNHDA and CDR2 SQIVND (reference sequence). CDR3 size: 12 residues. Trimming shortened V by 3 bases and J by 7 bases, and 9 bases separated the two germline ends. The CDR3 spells CASSMGAYEAFF. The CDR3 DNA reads TGTGCCAGTAGTATGGGTGCCTATGAAGCTTTCTTT.

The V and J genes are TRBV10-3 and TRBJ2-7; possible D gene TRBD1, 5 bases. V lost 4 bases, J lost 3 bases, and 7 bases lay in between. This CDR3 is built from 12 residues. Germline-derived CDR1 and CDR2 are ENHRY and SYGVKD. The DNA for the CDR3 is TGTGCCATCAGTGTACAGGACTACGAGCAGTACTTC. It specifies CAISVQDYEQYF.

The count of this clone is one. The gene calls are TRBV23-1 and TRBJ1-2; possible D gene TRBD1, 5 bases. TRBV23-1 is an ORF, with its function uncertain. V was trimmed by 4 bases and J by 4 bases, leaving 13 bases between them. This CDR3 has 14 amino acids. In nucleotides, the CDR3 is TGCGCCAGCAGTCCTACGGGGGGAGTCTATGGCTACACCTTC. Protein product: CASSPTGGVYGYTF.

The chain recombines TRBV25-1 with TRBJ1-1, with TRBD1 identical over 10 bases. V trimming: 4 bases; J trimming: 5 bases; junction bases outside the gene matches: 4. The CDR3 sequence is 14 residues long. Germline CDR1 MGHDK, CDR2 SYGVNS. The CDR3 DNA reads TGTGCCAGCAGTGGGACAGGGGGTGGGACTGAAGCTTTCTTT. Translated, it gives CASSGTGGGTEAFF.

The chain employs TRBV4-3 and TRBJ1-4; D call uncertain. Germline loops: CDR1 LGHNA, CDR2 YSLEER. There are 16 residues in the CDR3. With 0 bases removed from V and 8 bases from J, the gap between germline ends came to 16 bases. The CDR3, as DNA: TGCGCCAGCAGCCAAGATTTCGTTCGGGCGGGGGAAAAACTGTTTTTT. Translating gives CASSQDFVRAGEKLFF.

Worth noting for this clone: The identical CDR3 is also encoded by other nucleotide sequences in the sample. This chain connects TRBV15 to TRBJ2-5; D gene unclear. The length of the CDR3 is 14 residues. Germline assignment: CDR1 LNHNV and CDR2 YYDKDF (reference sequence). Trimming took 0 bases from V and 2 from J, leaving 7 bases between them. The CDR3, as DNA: TGTGCCACCAGCAGAGATAGAGCTCAAGAGACCCAGTACTTC. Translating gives CATSRDRAQETQYF.

In DNA, the CDR3 is TGTGCCAGCATACCCCCTAGCGGGGGGGACGAGCAGTACTTC. Translation: CASIPPSGGDEQYF. The gene calls are TRBV7-8 and TRBJ2-7; 12 bases are a match to TRBD2. This CDR3 has 14 residues. The germline V gene has CDR1 SGHVS and CDR2 FQNEAQ. V shed 7 bases and J 5 bases; nucleotides not matched to a gene: 6.

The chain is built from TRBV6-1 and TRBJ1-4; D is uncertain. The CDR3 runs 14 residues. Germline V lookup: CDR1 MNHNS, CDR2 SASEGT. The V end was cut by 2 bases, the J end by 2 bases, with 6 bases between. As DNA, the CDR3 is TGTGCCAGCAGTGAAAGGATTACTAATGAAAAACTGTTTTTT. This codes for CASSERITNEKLFF.

This CDR3 is CASRAGGDSGNTIYF. For the CDR3, the DNA is TGCGCCAGCAGGGCCGGGGGTGACTCTGGAAACACCATATATTTT. This chain connects TRBV4-1 to TRBJ1-3, with D possibly TRBD1 on 5 matching bases. The length of the CDR3 is 15 residues. Germline V CDR1 and CDR2: MGHRA, YSYEKL. V was pared by 6 bases and J by 0 bases, with 12 bases between.

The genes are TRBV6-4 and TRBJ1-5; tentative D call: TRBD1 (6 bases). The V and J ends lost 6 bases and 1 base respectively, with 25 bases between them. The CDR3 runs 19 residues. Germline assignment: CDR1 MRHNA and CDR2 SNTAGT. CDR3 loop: CASSRGGYTGINSNQPQHF. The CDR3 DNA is TGTGCCAGCAGCCGGGGGGGCTATACAGGGATAAACAGCAATCAGCCCCAGCATTTT.

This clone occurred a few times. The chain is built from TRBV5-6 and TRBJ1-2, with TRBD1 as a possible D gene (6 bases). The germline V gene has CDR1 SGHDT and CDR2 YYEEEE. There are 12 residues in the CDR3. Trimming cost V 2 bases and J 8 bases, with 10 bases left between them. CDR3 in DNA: TGTGCCAGCAGCTTCAGGGGCGGAGGCTACACCTTC. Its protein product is CASSFRGGGYTF.

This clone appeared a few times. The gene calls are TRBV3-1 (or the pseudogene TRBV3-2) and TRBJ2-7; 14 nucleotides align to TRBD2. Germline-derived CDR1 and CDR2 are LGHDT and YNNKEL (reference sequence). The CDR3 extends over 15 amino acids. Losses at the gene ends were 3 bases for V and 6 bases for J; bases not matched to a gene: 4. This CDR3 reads CASSQGLAGASEQYF. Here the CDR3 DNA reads TGTGCCAGCAGCCAGGGACTAGCGGGGGCGTCCGAGCAGTACTTC.

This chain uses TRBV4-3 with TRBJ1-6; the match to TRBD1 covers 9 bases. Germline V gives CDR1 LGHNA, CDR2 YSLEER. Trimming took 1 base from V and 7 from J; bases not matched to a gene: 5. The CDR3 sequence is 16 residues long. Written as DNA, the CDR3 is TGCGCCAGCAGCCAAGCCGGGACAGGGTACAATTCACCCCTCCACTTT. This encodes CASSQAGTGYNSPLHF.

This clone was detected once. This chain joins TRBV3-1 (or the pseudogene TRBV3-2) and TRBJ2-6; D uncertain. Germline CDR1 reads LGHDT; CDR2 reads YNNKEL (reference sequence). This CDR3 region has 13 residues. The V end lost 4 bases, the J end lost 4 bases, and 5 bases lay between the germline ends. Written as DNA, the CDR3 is TGTGCCAGCAGCCTACGCGGGGCCAACGTCCTGACTTTC. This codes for CASSLRGANVLTF.

Here the CDR3 reads CASSLAPGYSYTF. CDR3 DNA sequence: TGTGCCAGCAGCTTAGCGCCGGGTTACAGCTACACCTTC. The chain is built from TRBV7-2 and TRBJ1-2; D remains ambiguous. Trimming cost V 0 bases and J 9 bases, with 11 bases left between them. This CDR3 is 13 amino acids long. Germline V gene data show CDR1 as SGHTA and CDR2 as FQGNSA.

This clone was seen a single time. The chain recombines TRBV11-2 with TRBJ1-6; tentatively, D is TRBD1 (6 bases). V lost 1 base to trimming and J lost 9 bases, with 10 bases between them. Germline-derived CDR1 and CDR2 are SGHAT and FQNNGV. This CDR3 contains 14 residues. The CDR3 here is CASSLARGGSPLHF. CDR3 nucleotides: TGTGCCAGCAGCTTAGCCAGGGGTGGTTCACCCCTCCACTTT.

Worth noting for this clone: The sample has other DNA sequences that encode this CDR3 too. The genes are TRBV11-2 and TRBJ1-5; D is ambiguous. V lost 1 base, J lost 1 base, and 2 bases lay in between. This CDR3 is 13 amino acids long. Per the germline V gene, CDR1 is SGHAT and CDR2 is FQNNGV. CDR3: CASSLGSNQPQHF. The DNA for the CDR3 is TGTGCCAGCAGCTTAGGCAGCAATCAGCCCCAGCATTTT.

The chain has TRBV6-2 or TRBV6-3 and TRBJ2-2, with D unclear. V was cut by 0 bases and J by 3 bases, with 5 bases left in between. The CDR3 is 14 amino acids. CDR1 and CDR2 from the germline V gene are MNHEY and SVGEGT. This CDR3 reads CASSYSVDTGELFF. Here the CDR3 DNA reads TGTGCCAGCAGTTACTCGGTGGACACCGGGGAGCTGTTTTTT.

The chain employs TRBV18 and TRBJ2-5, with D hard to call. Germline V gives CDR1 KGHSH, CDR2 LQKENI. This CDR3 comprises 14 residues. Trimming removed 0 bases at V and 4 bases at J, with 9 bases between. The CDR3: CASSPPSERETQYF. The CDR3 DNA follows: TGTGCCAGCTCACCACCGTCAGAAAGAGAGACCCAGTACTTC. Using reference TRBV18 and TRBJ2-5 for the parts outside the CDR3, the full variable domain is NAGVMQNPRHLVRRRGQEARLRCSPMKGHSHVYWYRQLPEEGLKFMVYLQKENIIDESGMPKERFSAEFPKEGPSILRIQQVVRGDSAAYFCASSPPSERETQYFGPGTRLLVL.

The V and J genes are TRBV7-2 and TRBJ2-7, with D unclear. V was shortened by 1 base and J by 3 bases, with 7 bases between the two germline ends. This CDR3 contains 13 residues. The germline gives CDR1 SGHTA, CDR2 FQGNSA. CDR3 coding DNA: TGTGCCAGCAGCTTAGGGTTATTCTACGAGCAGTACTTC. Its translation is CASSLGLFYEQYF.

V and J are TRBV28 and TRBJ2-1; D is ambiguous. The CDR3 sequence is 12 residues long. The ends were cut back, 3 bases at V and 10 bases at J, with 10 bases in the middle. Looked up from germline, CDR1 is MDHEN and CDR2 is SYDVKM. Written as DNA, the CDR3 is TGTGCCAGCAGTTTTTTAATCGGGGAGCAGTTCTTC. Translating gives CASSFLIGEQFF.

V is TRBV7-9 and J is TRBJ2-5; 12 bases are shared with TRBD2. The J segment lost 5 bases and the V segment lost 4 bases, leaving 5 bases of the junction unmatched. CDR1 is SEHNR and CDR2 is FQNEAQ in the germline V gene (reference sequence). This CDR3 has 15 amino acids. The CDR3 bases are TGTGCCAGCAGCTCGACCGGGACTAGCGGGGAGACCCAGTACTTC. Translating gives CASSSTGTSGETQYF.

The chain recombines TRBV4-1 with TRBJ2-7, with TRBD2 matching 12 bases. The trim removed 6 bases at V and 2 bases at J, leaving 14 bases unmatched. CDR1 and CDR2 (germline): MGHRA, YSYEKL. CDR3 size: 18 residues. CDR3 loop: CASSPGLAGPILPYEQYF. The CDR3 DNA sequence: TGCGCCAGCAGTCCGGGACTAGCGGGCCCAATCCTCCCCTACGAGCAGTACTTC.

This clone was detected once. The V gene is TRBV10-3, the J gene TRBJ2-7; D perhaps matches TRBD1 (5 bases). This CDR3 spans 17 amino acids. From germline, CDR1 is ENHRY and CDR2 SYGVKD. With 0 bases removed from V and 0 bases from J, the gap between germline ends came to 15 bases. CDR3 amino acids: CAISESKGARSSYEQYF. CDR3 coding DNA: TGTGCCATCAGTGAGTCGAAAGGGGCCCGGAGCTCCTACGAGCAGTACTTC.

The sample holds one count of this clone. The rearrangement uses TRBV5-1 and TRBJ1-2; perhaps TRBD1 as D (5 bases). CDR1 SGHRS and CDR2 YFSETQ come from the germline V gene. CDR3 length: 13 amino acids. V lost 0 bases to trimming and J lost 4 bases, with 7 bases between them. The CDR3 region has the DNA TGCGCCAGCAGCTTGGACAGGACCTATGGCTACACCTTC. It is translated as CASSLDRTYGYTF. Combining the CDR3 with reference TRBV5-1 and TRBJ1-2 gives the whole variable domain KAGVTQTPRYLIKTRGQQVTLSCSPISGHRSVSWYQQTPGQGLQFLFEYFSETQRNKGNFPGRFSGRQFSNSRSEMNVSTLELGDSALYLCASSLDRTYGYTFGSGTRLTVV.